These 16 T cell receptor beta chains originate from one sample sequenced in a study of OX40 agonist ivuxolimab in advanced cancers. Assay: immunoSEQ multiplex PCR; the TCRdb copy retains only in-frame clones and omits some. The data contain about 44,000 clones, 80% of them singletons. The sequences come from CD4+ or CD8+ T cells sorted from blood, collected in a trial of the OX40 agonist ivuxolimab. These receptors all stem from an adult with an advanced solid tumor such as melanoma, head and neck, liver or kidney cancer.

This clone was observed a handful of times. Here the CDR3 DNA reads TGTGCCTGGAGTCGGGGACAGGGGCCCTACGAGCAGTACTTC. Amino acid sequence: CAWSRGQGPYEQYF. This chain links TRBV30 with TRBJ2-7; the match to TRBD1 covers 10 bases. V gave up 2 bases and J gave up 2 bases; unmatched junction bases: 3. Germline V gene sequence: CDR1 GTSNPN, CDR2 SVGIG (reference sequence). The CDR3 sequence is 14 residues long.

V and J are TRBV5-1 and TRBJ2-7; 11 bases are a match to TRBD2. The CDR3 loop spans 14 amino acids. The V and J ends lost 4 bases and 3 bases, in that order; junction bases with no gene match: 3. Germline CDR1 and CDR2: SGHRS and YFSETQ. This chain's CDR3 is CASSAGTSGYEQYF. The CDR3 DNA is TGCGCCAGCAGCGCCGGGACTAGCGGCTACGAGCAGTACTTC.

CDR3 sequence (DNA): TGTGCCATCACATCCGACCACACAGATACGCAGTATTTT. It encodes CAITSDHTDTQYF. The chain links TRBV10-3 to TRBJ2-3, with D hard to call. V was cut by 7 bases and J by 2 bases, with 10 bases left in between. Germline V gene lookup returns CDR1 ENHRY and CDR2 SYGVKD. The CDR3 has 13 amino acids.

The chain combines TRBV2 with TRBJ2-7; 10 bases agree with TRBD1. The germline CDR1 and CDR2 sequences are SNHLY and FYNNEI. The V segment lost 3 bases and the J segment 7 bases; nucleotides outside the gene matches: 6. CDR3 length: 14 residues. The CDR3 nucleotides are TGTGCCAGCAGTGACCGAGACAGGGGGCTTGAGCAGTACTTC. This encodes CASSDRDRGLEQYF.

CDR3 in DNA: TGCGCCAGCAGTACGGGACAGGGGGGCACCGGGGAGCTGTTTTTT. Protein: CASSTGQGGTGELFF. The chain employs TRBV10-1 and TRBJ2-2; 11 nucleotides match TRBD1. Trimming cost V 5 bases and J 4 bases; bases outside gene matches: 3. The CDR3 consists of 15 residues. Germline V gene sequence: CDR1 WNHNN, CDR2 SYGVQD (reference sequence).

The chain employs TRBV7-3 and TRBJ2-6; D unclear. This CDR3 spans 17 amino acids. The V gene's germline CDR1 is SGHTA and CDR2 FQGTGA. V lost 2 bases, J lost 2 bases, and 13 bases lay in between. DNA for the CDR3: TGTGCCAGCAGCTTACTGTCCGGGCCCGCTGGGGCCAACGTCCTGACTTTC. Protein sequence: CASSLLSGPAGANVLTF.

This clone was detected a few times. The chain combines TRBV9 with TRBJ2-5; 7 nucleotides line up with TRBD2. The germline V gene encodes CDR1 SGDLS and CDR2 YYNGEE. This CDR3 region has 16 residues. With 4 bases clipped from V and 3 bases from J, the junction kept 12 bases outside the gene matches. The DNA for the CDR3 is TGTGCCAGCAGCCTACCGGGCGGGACTATCAAAGAGACCCAGTACTTC. Its protein is CASSLPGGTIKETQYF.

The V gene is TRBV19, the J gene TRBJ1-5; D may be TRBD1 (5 bases). The CDR3 is 16 amino acids. The ends were cut back, 4 bases at V and 1 base at J, with 14 bases in the middle. Germline V gene data show CDR1 as LNHDA and CDR2 as SQIVND (reference sequence). The CDR3 bases are TGTGCCAGTAGTACGCGTTTTGACAGCAGCAATCAGCCCCAGCATTTT. Its translation is CASSTRFDSSNQPQHF.

This clone has just one count. The chain links TRBV6-1 to TRBJ1-1; TRBD1 matches at 8 bases. Germline loops: CDR1 MNHNS, CDR2 SASEGT. The J segment lost 1 base and the V segment lost 8 bases, leaving 6 bases of the junction unmatched. This CDR3 is 14 amino acids long. In nucleotides, the CDR3 is TGTGCCAGCCTTCGGGGACAGGCGAACACTGAAGCTTTCTTT. It translates to CASLRGQANTEAFF.

This chain joins TRBV5-6 and TRBJ2-3, with unresolved D. The CDR3 length is 14 residues. V lost 1 base and J 1 base, leaving 7 bases between the germline ends. The germline CDR1 and CDR2 sequences are SGHDT and YYEEEE. CDR3 loop: CASSLQDRTDTQYF. CDR3 in DNA: TGTGCCAGCAGCTTGCAGGATCGCACAGATACGCAGTATTTT.

This chain joins TRBV5-5 and TRBJ1-1, with a weak D call TRBD1 (5 bases). Trimming stripped 2 bases from V and 1 base from J, with 12 bases between. The CDR3 contains 15 residues. Per the germline V gene, CDR1 is SGHKS and CDR2 is YYEKEE (reference sequence). The CDR3 protein is CASSFDSLTNTEAFF. CDR3 coding DNA: TGTGCCAGCAGCTTTGACAGCCTTACGAACACTGAAGCTTTCTTT. Filled out from reference TRBV5-5 and TRBJ1-1, the complete variable domain reads DAGVTQSPTHLIKTRGQQVTLRCSPISGHKSVSWYQQVLGQGPQFIFQYYEKEERGRGNFPDRFSARQFPNYSSELNVNALLLGDSALYLCASSFDSLTNTEAFFGQGTRLTVV.

The CDR3 DNA reads as TGTGCCATCAGTGAGGGGGCTGGTTATAATTCACCCCTCCACTTT. Translated, it gives CAISEGAGYNSPLHF. The rearrangement uses TRBV10-3 and TRBJ1-6; possibly TRBD1 for D (5 bases). The V and J ends lost 2 bases and 4 bases respectively, with 9 bases between them. Germline V gene data show CDR1 as ENHRY and CDR2 as SYGVKD. This CDR3 contains 15 residues.

This clone was found once. J is TRBJ2-2 and V is TRBV10-3; 8 bases map to TRBD1. CDR1 and CDR2 from the germline V gene are ENHRY and SYGVKD. The ends lost 6 bases at V and 4 bases at J; junction bases unmatched: 4. This CDR3 has 14 residues. This CDR3 is CAIRQQGGTGELFF. The CDR3 DNA follows: TGTGCCATCAGGCAACAGGGGGGCACCGGGGAGCTGTTTTTT.

The chain's CDR3 is CASSPRAGGSYNEQFF. The CDR3 DNA is TGCGCCAGCAGTCCCCGAGCTGGGGGCTCCTACAATGAGCAGTTCTTC. The rearrangement uses TRBV10-1 and TRBJ2-1; D possibly uses TRBD1 or TRBD2 (5 bases each). The germline gives CDR1 WNHNN, CDR2 SYGVQD (reference sequence). The V gene lost 5 bases and the J gene lost 0 bases, with 14 bases spanning the gap. The CDR3 extends over 16 amino acids.

This chain joins TRBV27 and TRBJ2-5, with 11 bases fitting TRBD2. V trimming: 5 bases; J trimming: 5 bases; junction bases outside the gene matches: 7. Germline loops: CDR1 MNHEY, CDR2 SMNVEV (reference sequence). The CDR3 loop spans 15 amino acids. Here the CDR3 DNA reads TGTGCCAGCAGTCCCACACTAGCGGGAGTGGAGACCCAGTACTTC. Amino acid sequence: CASSPTLAGVETQYF.

V usage is TRBV6-1 and J usage is TRBJ2-7; no reliable D call. The CDR3 spans 14 residues. Germline CDR1 reads MNHNS; CDR2 reads SASEGT. The V end was cut by 2 bases, the J end by 9 bases, with 17 bases between. In DNA, the CDR3 is TGTGCCAGCAGTGAACCGGTCCCCCCCCAAGGGCAGTACTTC. This encodes CASSEPVPPQGQYF.